A selection of T cell receptor beta chains follows, all from one sample in a study of cytomegalovirus exposure and HLA in healthy donors. The table came from immunoSEQ multiplex PCR; TCRdb's copy has only in-frame clones and leaves some out. Of about 180,000 clones listed, over 70% are singletons. Material: PBMCs. Receptors originate from a young man in good health and CMV-seronegative. The CDR3 runs from the conserved cysteine through the conserved F or W. The order of the fields is clone size, V gene, D gene, J gene, CDR3 DNA, CDR3 protein. A D gene is named only where the DNA matches it firmly. Size is stated for part of the rows, as once, few or many counts, or as a class when the clone is expanded.

clone size: .
V gene: TRBV7-3
D gene: TRBD1
J gene: TRBJ2-3
CDR3 DNA: TGTGCCAGCAGCCTCAGACAGGGGGTCAGAGATACGCAGTATTTT
CDR3 protein: CASSLRQGVRDTQYF

clone size: .
V gene: TRBV11-2
D gene: .
J gene: TRBJ2-5
CDR3 DNA: TGTGCCAGCAGTCCACAAGAGACCCAGTACTTC
CDR3 protein: CASSPQETQYF

clone size: .
V gene: TRBV9
D gene: TRBD2
J gene: TRBJ2-7
CDR3 DNA: TGTGCCAGCAGCGTTAGCGGGGGGGATCCCTACGAGCAGTACTTC
CDR3 protein: CASSVSGGDPYEQYF

clone size: .
V gene: TRBV15
D gene: TRBD1
J gene: TRBJ2-3
CDR3 DNA: TGTGCCACCAGCTTCCGGGGGACAGGGTCCGATACGCAGTATTTT
CDR3 protein: CATSFRGTGSDTQYF

clone size: .
V gene: TRBV2
D gene: .
J gene: TRBJ2-1
CDR3 DNA: TGTGCCAGCTGGAGTCCCACCGAAAGCTCCTACAATGAGCAGTTCTTC
CDR3 protein: CASWSPTESSYNEQFF

clone size: .
V gene: TRBV15
D gene: .
J gene: TRBJ1-5
CDR3 DNA: TGTGCCACCAGCAGAGATTCCATTCATCAGCCCCAGCATTTT
CDR3 protein: CATSRDSIHQPQHF

clone size: .
V gene: TRBV11-2
D gene: .
J gene: TRBJ1-2
CDR3 DNA: TGTGCCAGCAGCTTACCCTTCAGGGGCAACAGGGAGAGTGGCTACACCTTC
CDR3 protein: CASSLPFRGNRESGYTF

clone size: few
V gene: TRBV6-6
D gene: TRBD2
J gene: TRBJ2-1
CDR3 DNA: TGTGCCAGCACCCCAGGGACTAGGGGCTACAATGAGCAGTTCTTC
CDR3 protein: CASTPGTRGYNEQFF

clone size: .
V gene: TRBV6-1
D gene: .
J gene: TRBJ1-5
CDR3 DNA: TGTGCCAGCAGTGACGGGAGCCACTTGTCCTATAGCAATCAGCCCCAGCATTTT
CDR3 protein: CASSDGSHLSYSNQPQHF

clone size: .
V gene: TRBV5-6
D gene: .
J gene: TRBJ2-3
CDR3 DNA: TGTGCCAGCAGCTTATGGGGGGGCCACACAGATACGCAGTATTTT
CDR3 protein: CASSLWGGHTDTQYF

clone size: .
V gene: TRBV5-1
D gene: TRBD2
J gene: TRBJ2-2
CDR3 DNA: TGCGCCAGCAGCCTGGGACTAGCAAGGAACACCGGGGAGCTGTTTTTT
CDR3 protein: CASSLGLARNTGELFF

clone size: .
V gene: TRBV9
D gene: TRBD2
J gene: TRBJ2-3
CDR3 DNA: TGTGCCAGCAGCGCACCAAGACTAGCGGGGGCCCTCACAGATACGCAGTATTTT
CDR3 protein: CASSAPRLAGALTDTQYF

clone size: .
V gene: TRBV4-3
D gene: TRBD1
J gene: TRBJ1-4
CDR3 DNA: TGCGCCAGCAGCCAAGATGGGGGTAACAGGGGGACTGAAAAACTGTTTTTT
CDR3 protein: CASSQDGGNRGTEKLFF

clone size: .
V gene: TRBV4-3
D gene: TRBD1
J gene: TRBJ2-1
CDR3 DNA: TGCGCCAGCAGCCATCCGGGACAGGGAGGAAGAAGGCATGAGCAGTTCTTC
CDR3 protein: CASSHPGQGGRRHEQFF

clone size: few
V gene: TRBV27
D gene: .
J gene: TRBJ1-5
CDR3 DNA: TGTGCCAGCAGGAGGAGGGGCGCAGCGGCCAATCAGCCCCAGCATTTT
CDR3 protein: CASRRRGAAANQPQHF

clone size: .
V gene: TRBV6-1
D gene: TRBD1
J gene: TRBJ2-1
CDR3 DNA: TGTGCCAGCAGTGAGGATAGGGGGCGCATGCATGAGCAGTTCTTC
CDR3 protein: CASSEDRGRMHEQFF

clone size: .
V gene: TRBV9
D gene: .
J gene: TRBJ2-1
CDR3 DNA: TGTGCCAGCAGCCCGCGGGCAGGACGCCAGTTCTTC
CDR3 protein: CASSPRAGRQFF

clone size: .
V gene: TRBV6-6
D gene: .
J gene: TRBJ1-1
CDR3 DNA: TGTGCCAGCAGCCCCTACAGATCGAACACTGAAGCTTTCTTT
CDR3 protein: CASSPYRSNTEAFF

clone size: few
V gene: TRBV2
D gene: TRBD1
J gene: TRBJ1-2
CDR3 DNA: TGTGCCAGCAGAAAACAGACAGGGACTGGCTACACCTTC
CDR3 protein: CASRKQTGTGYTF

clone size: .
V gene: TRBV19
D gene: TRBD2
J gene: TRBJ2-1
CDR3 DNA: TGTGCCAGTAGTATCCCACGTCCCGGACTAGCGGGGCTCAATGAGCAGTTCTTC
CDR3 protein: CASSIPRPGLAGLNEQFF

clone size: .
V gene: TRBV7-2
D gene: .
J gene: TRBJ2-1
CDR3 DNA: TGTGCCAGCAGCTTAGTTGATAGTCGCTCCTACAATGAGCAGTTCTTC
CDR3 protein: CASSLVDSRSYNEQFF

clone size: once
V gene: TRBV6-1
D gene: .
J gene: TRBJ1-1
CDR3 DNA: TGTGCCAACAGTGAAGTTTGGCCAGGGAAGACGAACACTGAAGCTTTCTTT
CDR3 protein: CANSEVWPGKTNTEAFF

clone size: .
V gene: TRBV19
D gene: .
J gene: TRBJ2-4
CDR3 DNA: TGTGCCAGTGTTGAGTCGGGTGTTGGGAACATTCAGTACTTC
CDR3 protein: CASVESGVGNIQYF

clone size: .
V gene: TRBV5-4
D gene: TRBD1
J gene: TRBJ2-1
CDR3 DNA: TGTGCCAGCAGCTTAGTTTCCGCAGGGGGTTCTAATGAGCAGTTCTTC
CDR3 protein: CASSLVSAGGSNEQFF

clone size: .
V gene: TRBV19
D gene: .
J gene: TRBJ2-1
CDR3 DNA: TGTGCCAGTAACCAACACAGGGACAATGAGCAGTTCTTC
CDR3 protein: CASNQHRDNEQFF

clone size: few
V gene: TRBV29-1
D gene: .
J gene: TRBJ1-2
CDR3 DNA: TGCAGCGTGTCACAGGGATCTAACTATGGCTACACCTTC
CDR3 protein: CSVSQGSNYGYTF

clone size: .
V gene: TRBV15
D gene: .
J gene: TRBJ2-2
CDR3 DNA: TGTGCCACCAGCAGGCGGTGGGCCGGGGAGCTGTTTTTT
CDR3 protein: CATSRRWAGELFF

clone size: .
V gene: TRBV19
D gene: TRBD1
J gene: TRBJ2-3
CDR3 DNA: TGTGCCAGTAGTTTTGGACAGGGGGCCACAGATACGCAGTATTTT
CDR3 protein: CASSFGQGATDTQYF

clone size: .
V gene: TRBV9
D gene: TRBD1
J gene: TRBJ2-7
CDR3 DNA: TGTGCCAGCAGCATCGGGACAGGACACTACGAGCAGTACTTC
CDR3 protein: CASSIGTGHYEQYF

clone size: few
V gene: TRBV28
D gene: .
J gene: TRBJ1-4
CDR3 DNA: TGTGCCAGCAGCCAGGGACAAACAACTAATGAAAAACTGTTTTTT
CDR3 protein: CASSQGQTTNEKLFF

clone size: .
V gene: TRBV7-2
D gene: .
J gene: TRBJ1-2
CDR3 DNA: TGTGCCAGCAGCTTATCCCACGATCAGGGTAGACGAAATGGCTACACCTTC
CDR3 protein: CASSLSHDQGRRNGYTF

clone size: .
V gene: TRBV7-2
D gene: .
J gene: TRBJ1-2
CDR3 DNA: TGTGCCAGCTTTGTGGACAGTAGTGGCTACACCTTC
CDR3 protein: CASFVDSSGYTF

clone size: .
V gene: TRBV4-3
D gene: TRBD2
J gene: TRBJ2-3
CDR3 DNA: TGCGCCAGCAGCCAAGCATTGGGAGCGGGGGGGCTTGTAGATACGCAGTATTTT
CDR3 protein: CASSQALGAGGLVDTQYF

clone size: .
V gene: TRBV19
D gene: TRBD1
J gene: TRBJ1-1
CDR3 DNA: TGTGCCAGTAGTCCCCGCAGGGGGCAGAGTAGGGCTTTCTTT
CDR3 protein: CASSPRRGQSRAFF

clone size: few
V gene: TRBV4-3
D gene: TRBD1
J gene: TRBJ1-4
CDR3 DNA: TGCGCCAGCAGCCAAGATCGGACAGGGAAATGGGAAAAACTGTTTTTT
CDR3 protein: CASSQDRTGKWEKLFF

clone size: once
V gene: TRBV6-1
D gene: .
J gene: TRBJ2-5
CDR3 DNA: TGTGCCAGCAGTGGGGGAGGGGGCCAAGAGACCCAGTACTTC
CDR3 protein: CASSGGGGQETQYF

clone size: .
V gene: TRBV5-1
D gene: .
J gene: TRBJ2-5
CDR3 DNA: TGCGCCAGCAGCTTGGCCGGGTTTAGGGAGACCCAGTACTTC
CDR3 protein: CASSLAGFRETQYF

clone size: .
V gene: TRBV25-1
D gene: .
J gene: TRBJ2-3
CDR3 DNA: TGTGCCAGCAGTCTCAGACAGTCCGATGGCGCAGATACGCAGTATTTT
CDR3 protein: CASSLRQSDGADTQYF

clone size: .
V gene: TRBV5-6
D gene: .
J gene: TRBJ1-2
CDR3 DNA: TGTGCCAGCAGCTTCGGGGAAGCTAACTATGGCTACACCTTC
CDR3 protein: CASSFGEANYGYTF

clone size: .
V gene: TRBV5-1
D gene: TRBD2
J gene: TRBJ2-1
CDR3 DNA: TGCGCCAGCAGCGTAACCCCCGGGACTAGTTTCAATGAGCAGTTCTTC
CDR3 protein: CASSVTPGTSFNEQFF

clone size: few
V gene: TRBV7-9
D gene: TRBD2
J gene: TRBJ2-7
CDR3 DNA: TGTGCCAGCAGCTCCCCCGGGGTAGCGGGGATCTACGAGCAGTACTTC
CDR3 protein: CASSSPGVAGIYEQYF

clone size: .
V gene: TRBV5-8
D gene: TRBD1
J gene: TRBJ2-5
CDR3 DNA: TGTGCCAGCATTCACAGGGGTTTGAGAGTAAGATTCCAAGAGACCCAGTACTTC
CDR3 protein: CASIHRGLRVRFQETQYF

clone size: .
V gene: TRBV9
D gene: TRBD1
J gene: TRBJ1-2
CDR3 DNA: TGTGCCAGTACACGCACGCCACAGGGGAACTATGGCTACACCTTC
CDR3 protein: CASTRTPQGNYGYTF

clone size: once
V gene: TRBV7-2
D gene: TRBD1
J gene: TRBJ1-4
CDR3 DNA: TGTGCCAGCAGCTTGTCCCGGGACAGGGGTGAACTGTTTTTT
CDR3 protein: CASSLSRDRGELFF

clone size: .
V gene: TRBV12-5
D gene: .
J gene: TRBJ2-1
CDR3 DNA: TGTGCTAGTGGGACAGGTCTCCGGGTGACCTACAATGAGCAGTTCTTC
CDR3 protein: CASGTGLRVTYNEQFF

clone size: .
V gene: TRBV6-5
D gene: .
J gene: TRBJ2-1
CDR3 DNA: TGTGCCAGCAGTTACTCGAACGGGAGAAAGGGTGAGCAGTTCTTC
CDR3 protein: CASSYSNGRKGEQFF

clone size: few
V gene: TRBV4-3
D gene: TRBD2
J gene: TRBJ2-1
CDR3 DNA: TGCGCCAGCAGCCCCGGGACTAGCGGGAGTAATGAGCAGTTCTTC
CDR3 protein: CASSPGTSGSNEQFF

clone size: .
V gene: TRBV13
D gene: TRBD1
J gene: TRBJ2-7
CDR3 DNA: TGTGCCAGCAGCTTAAGAGGACAGGGAACCTACGAGCAGTACTTC
CDR3 protein: CASSLRGQGTYEQYF

clone size: .
V gene: TRBV5-8
D gene: TRBD2
J gene: TRBJ2-3
CDR3 DNA: TGTGCCAGCAGCTCGACTAGCGGGGGGGTTCCATTGATCACAGATACGCAGTATTTT
CDR3 protein: CASSSTSGGVPLITDTQYF

clone size: .
V gene: TRBV23-1
D gene: TRBD1
J gene: TRBJ2-7
CDR3 DNA: TGCGCCAGCAGTCAATTTCAACAGGGGTACGAGCAGTACTTC
CDR3 protein: CASSQFQQGYEQYF

clone size: few
V gene: TRBV6-1
D gene: TRBD1
J gene: TRBJ1-5
CDR3 DNA: TGTGCCAGCAGTGGGGGGACAGGGGGCTTTCAGCCCCAGCATTTT
CDR3 protein: CASSGGTGGFQPQHF

clone size: few
V gene: TRBV5-4
D gene: TRBD2
J gene: TRBJ2-2
CDR3 DNA: TGTGCCAGCAGCTTGGAGGGCGGGGGGGGCACCGGGGAGCTGTTTTTT
CDR3 protein: CASSLEGGGGTGELFF

clone size: .
V gene: TRBV7-2
D gene: .
J gene: TRBJ1-5
CDR3 DNA: TGTGCCAGCGGCAAGGATGGAGGGAATCAGCCCCAGCATTTT
CDR3 protein: CASGKDGGNQPQHF

clone size: few
V gene: TRBV6-6
D gene: .
J gene: TRBJ1-4
CDR3 DNA: TGTGCCAGCAGTCCGACAGGAACTAATGAAAAACTGTTTTTT
CDR3 protein: CASSPTGTNEKLFF

clone size: once
V gene: TRBV27
D gene: TRBD1
J gene: TRBJ2-2
CDR3 DNA: TGTGCCAGCAGTAGGGGACAGGGGGTGGCCGGGGAGCTGTTTTTT
CDR3 protein: CASSRGQGVAGELFF

clone size: .
V gene: TRBV7-2
D gene: TRBD1
J gene: TRBJ1-5
CDR3 DNA: TGTGCCAGCAGCTTATACGCGACAGGGTGGGGAGGCAATCAGCCCCAGCATTTT
CDR3 protein: CASSLYATGWGGNQPQHF

clone size: .
V gene: TRBV2
D gene: .
J gene: TRBJ2-3
CDR3 DNA: TGTGCCAGCAGTGATGGGCCCAGTACGCAGTATTTT
CDR3 protein: CASSDGPSTQYF

clone size: few
V gene: TRBV29-1
D gene: .
J gene: TRBJ1-2
CDR3 DNA: TGCAGCGTTGGGGATACCACTAGGTATGGCTACACCTTC
CDR3 protein: CSVGDTTRYGYTF

clone size: .
V gene: TRBV13
D gene: .
J gene: TRBJ1-1
CDR3 DNA: TGTGCCAGCAGCTACTCGACAGGGAACACTGAAGCTTTCTTT
CDR3 protein: CASSYSTGNTEAFF

clone size: .
V gene: TRBV7-9
D gene: .
J gene: TRBJ1-1
CDR3 DNA: TGTGCCAGCAGCTTCGAATACTCGGCGGGGAAGGGCTACCCTGAAGCTTTCTTT
CDR3 protein: CASSFEYSAGKGYPEAFF